Listed below are T cell receptor beta chains from one sample, sequenced in a study of identical twins. Each CDR3 protein gets one entry after TCRdb re-called the 5' RACE reads with MiXCR. The sample yields a few hundred thousand distinct CDR3 sequences, 9.6% seen once. A further study also used this sample, focusing on yellow fever vaccine responses in identical twins.

Sequenced: PBMCs. All receptors derive from a woman between 18 and 30 years old in good health. CDR3s include the opening cysteine and the closing phenylalanine or tryptophan.

v_call,j_call,cdr3_aa
TRBV5-1,TRBJ2-5,CASSLAVGERETQYF
TRBV12-3/TRBV12-4,TRBJ2-5,CASSLAPSSGRVWTQYF
TRBV6-1,TRBJ1-4,CASRGAGYGEKLFF
TRBV20-1,TRBJ1-5,CSAAWTLDQPQHF
TRBV3-1,TRBJ2-1,CASSQETPTIPNEQFF
TRBV2,TRBJ2-7,CASSDLVYEQYF
TRBV20-1,TRBJ1-2,CSARLRILGYGYTF
TRBV7-9,TRBJ1-6,CASRIDRGYNSPLHF
TRBV10-3,TRBJ2-3,CAIGGVRVPGEQATDTQYF
TRBV7-9,TRBJ2-2,CASSPRLAGITGELFF
TRBV6-4,TRBJ2-2,CASSDSPNGELFF
TRBV7-7,TRBJ1-1,CASSRDSNTEAFF
TRBV29-1,TRBJ2-5,CSVPQPSGSLETQYF
TRBV15,TRBJ2-2,CATSRDRVAGELFF
TRBV5-6,TRBJ2-7,CASSPILSPGGDEQYF
TRBV4-2,TRBJ2-7,CASSQGAAGNPYEQYF
TRBV5-6,TRBJ1-6,CASSPIGQGGNSPLHF
TRBV12-5,TRBJ2-1,CASASPAFYNEQFF
TRBV11-2,TRBJ1-5,CASSLDFWGNQPQHF
TRBV15,TRBJ2-1,CATSREGFGEQFF
TRBV5-1,TRBJ2-2,CASSSQRFDTGELFF
TRBV28,TRBJ2-7,CASSFDRGFTRGYEQYF
TRBV29-1,TRBJ2-7,CSVEAGGFYEQYF
TRBV28,TRBJ2-7,CASSSWDGLYEQYF
TRBV10-3,TRBJ2-3,CAIRTTTDTQYF
TRBV29-1,TRBJ2-3,CSVLGLAGGLGTDTQYF
TRBV7-9,TRBJ2-1,CASSLAGTDDLVF
TRBV2,TRBJ2-7,CASGLTGGYEQYF
TRBV7-2,TRBJ2-7,CASSTQTATSYEQYF
TRBV7-2,TRBJ2-1,CASSSTSGRAGYEQFF
TRBV12-3/TRBV12-4,TRBJ2-2,CASSSQAGVRSGELFF
TRBV4-1,TRBJ2-3,CASSQGQGPDTQYF
TRBV7-8,TRBJ2-7,CASSHPGSSGNYEQYF
TRBV20-1,TRBJ2-3,CSASLTQGTDTQYF
TRBV28,TRBJ2-7,CASSRNQDPYEQYF
TRBV20-1,TRBJ2-5,CSARGTDQETQYF
TRBV9,TRBJ2-5,CASSAQGWETQYF
TRBV2,TRBJ1-5,CASSEGVHSNQPQHF
TRBV18,TRBJ2-7,CASSPTMSSYEQYF
TRBV12-3/TRBV12-4,TRBJ1-3,CASSLWGSGNTIYF
TRBV12-3/TRBV12-4,TRBJ2-1,CASSSGGGPVYNEQFF
TRBV7-2,TRBJ2-7,CASSLETRGEQYF
TRBV12-3/TRBV12-4,TRBJ2-1,CASSPLQGGPYNEQFF
TRBV12-3/TRBV12-4,TRBJ2-5,CASSLGPSGLAETQYF
TRBV7-9,TRBJ2-3,CASSSREAGATDTQYF
TRBV4-1,TRBJ2-5,CASSQAPDKKETQYF
TRBV11-3,TRBJ2-1,CASSLGPIRDEQFF